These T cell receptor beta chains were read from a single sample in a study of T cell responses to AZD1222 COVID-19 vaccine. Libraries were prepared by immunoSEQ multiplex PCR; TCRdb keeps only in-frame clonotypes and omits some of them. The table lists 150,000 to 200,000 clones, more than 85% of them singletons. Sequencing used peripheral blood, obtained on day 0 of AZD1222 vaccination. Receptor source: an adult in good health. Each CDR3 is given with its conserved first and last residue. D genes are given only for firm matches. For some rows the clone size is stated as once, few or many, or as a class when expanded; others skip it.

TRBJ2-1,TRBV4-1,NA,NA,TGCGCCAGCAGCTACTTGGGGAATGAGCAGTTCTTC,CASSYLGNEQFF
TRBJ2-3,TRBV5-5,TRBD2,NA,TGTGCCAGCAGCCAACTACTAGCGGGACTCACAGATACGCAGTATTTT,CASSQLLAGLTDTQYF
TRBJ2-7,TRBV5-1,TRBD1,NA,TGCGCCAGCAGCGCCTGGACAGGGTCGTCCTACGAGCAGTACTTC,CASSAWTGSSYEQYF
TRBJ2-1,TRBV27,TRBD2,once,TGTGCCAGCAGTTTAAGGACTAGCTCGAGTGAGCAGTTCTTC,CASSLRTSSSEQFF
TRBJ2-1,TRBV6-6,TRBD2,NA,TGTGCCAGCAGTTACGATAGCGGGGGCCCCTACAATGAGCAGTTCTTC,CASSYDSGGPYNEQFF
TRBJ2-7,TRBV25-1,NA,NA,TGTGCCAGCACCGCGGGGCACGAGCAGTACTTC,CASTAGHEQYF
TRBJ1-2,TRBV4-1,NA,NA,TGCGCCAGCCACCAGTTGGGGGCTAACTATGGCTACACCTTC,CASHQLGANYGYTF
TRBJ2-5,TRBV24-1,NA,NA,TGTGCCACCAGTGATTTCGGTGGGAGGCCCCCAAAAGAGACCCAGTACTTC,CATSDFGGRPPKETQYF
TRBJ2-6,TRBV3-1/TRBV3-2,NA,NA,TGTGCCAGCAGCCAAGATTGGGGGCCTGGGGCCAACGTCCTGACTTTC,CASSQDWGPGANVLTF
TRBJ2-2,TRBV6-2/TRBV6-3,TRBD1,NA,TGTGCCAGCAGTTACGTGACAGGGATCGGGGAGCTGTTTTTT,CASSYVTGIGELFF
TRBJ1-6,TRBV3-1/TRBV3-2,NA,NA,TGTGCCAGCAGCCCCCGACCCGACAATTCACCCCTCCACTTT,CASSPRPDNSPLHF
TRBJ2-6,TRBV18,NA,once,TGTGCCAGCTCCCAAGAAACCTCTGGGGCCAACGTCCTGACTTTC,CASSQETSGANVLTF
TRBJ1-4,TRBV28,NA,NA,TGTGCCAGCAGAAGAAGGGGCCGGGAGCTAAAACTGTTTTTT,CASRRRGRELKLFF
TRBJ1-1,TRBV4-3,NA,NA,TGCGCCAGCAGCCGGGCTCAGAACACTGAAGCTTTCTTT,CASSRAQNTEAFF
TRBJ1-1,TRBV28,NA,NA,TGTGCCAGCAGTTTGGCAAGGATCAAAGCTTTCTTT,CASSLARIKAFF
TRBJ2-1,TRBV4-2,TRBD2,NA,TGTGCCAGCAGCCAAGACGCGGGGGGCGCCTACAATGAGCAGTTCTTC,CASSQDAGGAYNEQFF
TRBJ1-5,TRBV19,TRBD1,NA,TGTGCCAGTAGTAGGGGGACAGGGGATCAGCCCCAGCATTTT,CASSRGTGDQPQHF
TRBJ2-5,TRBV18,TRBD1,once,TGTGCCAGCTCACCACGGGGACAGGGTGGAGAGACCCAGTACTTC,CASSPRGQGGETQYF
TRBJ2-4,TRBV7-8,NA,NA,TGTGCCAGCAGCTTAGGGGCCCTAGCCAAAAACATTCAGTACTTC,CASSLGALAKNIQYF
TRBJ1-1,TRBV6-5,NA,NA,TGTGCCAGCAGTTCCCCCGGACCCGGTAGGACTGAAGCTTTCTTT,CASSSPGPGRTEAFF
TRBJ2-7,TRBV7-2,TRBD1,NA,TGTGCCAGCAGCTTAGGAGCCCCGGGACAGGGGAACTACGAGCAGTACTTC,CASSLGAPGQGNYEQYF
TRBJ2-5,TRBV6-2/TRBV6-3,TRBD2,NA,TGTGCCAGCAGTTTCGGACTACTAGCGGGGGGTGAGACCCAGTACTTC,CASSFGLLAGGETQYF
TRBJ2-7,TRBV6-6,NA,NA,TGTGCCAGCAGCCTAATTTTATTAAGCTCCTACGAGCAGTACTTC,CASSLILLSSYEQYF
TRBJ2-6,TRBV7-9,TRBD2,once,TGTGCCAGCAGCTCGGGCGGGAGGCCCTTCTCTGGGGCCAACGTCCTGACTTTC,CASSSGGRPFSGANVLTF
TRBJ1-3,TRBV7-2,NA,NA,TGTGCCAGCAGCTCTAGGGGCGCTGGGGGAATTTTTATGGGAAACACCATATATTTT,CASSSRGAGGIFMGNTIYF
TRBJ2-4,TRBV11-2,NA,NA,TGTGCCAGCAGCTTAGGGCTAGCGGCCAAAAACATTCAGTACTTC,CASSLGLAAKNIQYF
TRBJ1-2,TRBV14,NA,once,TGTGCCAGCAGCCAAGACTTTGGGGATTATGGCTACACCTTC,CASSQDFGDYGYTF
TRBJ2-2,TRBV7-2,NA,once,TGTGCCAGCAGCTATTTTGAGGGCGGGGAGCTGTTTTTT,CASSYFEGGELFF
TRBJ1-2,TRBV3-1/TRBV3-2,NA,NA,TGTGCCAGCAGCCAAGATATGGAGGGCTATGGCTACACCTTC,CASSQDMEGYGYTF
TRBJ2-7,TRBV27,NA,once,TGTGCCAGCAGTTCCGGGCCTTACTACGAGCAGTACTTC,CASSSGPYYEQYF
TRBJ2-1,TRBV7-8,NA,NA,TGTGCCAGCAGCCCATCCGGGACGGGTGACAATGAGCAGTTCTTC,CASSPSGTGDNEQFF
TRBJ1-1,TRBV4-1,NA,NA,TGCGCCAGCAGCCAAGGCCCATTGAACACTGAAGCTTTCTTT,CASSQGPLNTEAFF
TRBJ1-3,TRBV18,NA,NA,TGTGCCAGCTCACCCAAGGGAAACACCATATATTTT,CASSPKGNTIYF
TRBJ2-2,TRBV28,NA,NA,TGTGCCAGCAGTCACCCAAAAGCCGGGGAGCTGTTTTTT,CASSHPKAGELFF
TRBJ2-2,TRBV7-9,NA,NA,TGTGCCAGCAGCCCTGGAGGGGGCGTGAACACCGGGGAGCTGTTTTTT,CASSPGGGVNTGELFF
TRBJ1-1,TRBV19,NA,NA,TGTGCCAGTAGTGGCCCCGGGACAAGAAGGGAAGCTTTCTTT,CASSGPGTRREAFF
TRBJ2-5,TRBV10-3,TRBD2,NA,TGTGCCAGAGGCGGGGGTCAAGAGACCCAGTACTTC,CARGGGQETQYF
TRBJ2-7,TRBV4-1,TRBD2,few,TGCGCCAGCAGCCAAGCGGGTACGGGGGGCTACGAGCAGTACTTC,CASSQAGTGGYEQYF
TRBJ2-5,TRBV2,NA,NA,TGTGCCGACGGTCGGGGGCGCCTTGAGACCCAGTACTTC,CADGRGRLETQYF
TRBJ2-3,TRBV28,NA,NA,TGTGCCAGCACCACACCGGGACTTTCCGCAGATACGCAGTATTTT,CASTTPGLSADTQYF
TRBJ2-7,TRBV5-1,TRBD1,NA,TGCGCCAGCAGCTGGGGCGGGACAGGACACTACGAGCAGTACTTC,CASSWGGTGHYEQYF
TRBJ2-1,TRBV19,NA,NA,TGTGCCAGTAGTATAAGTTCGGAGACCTACAATGAGCAGTTCTTC,CASSISSETYNEQFF